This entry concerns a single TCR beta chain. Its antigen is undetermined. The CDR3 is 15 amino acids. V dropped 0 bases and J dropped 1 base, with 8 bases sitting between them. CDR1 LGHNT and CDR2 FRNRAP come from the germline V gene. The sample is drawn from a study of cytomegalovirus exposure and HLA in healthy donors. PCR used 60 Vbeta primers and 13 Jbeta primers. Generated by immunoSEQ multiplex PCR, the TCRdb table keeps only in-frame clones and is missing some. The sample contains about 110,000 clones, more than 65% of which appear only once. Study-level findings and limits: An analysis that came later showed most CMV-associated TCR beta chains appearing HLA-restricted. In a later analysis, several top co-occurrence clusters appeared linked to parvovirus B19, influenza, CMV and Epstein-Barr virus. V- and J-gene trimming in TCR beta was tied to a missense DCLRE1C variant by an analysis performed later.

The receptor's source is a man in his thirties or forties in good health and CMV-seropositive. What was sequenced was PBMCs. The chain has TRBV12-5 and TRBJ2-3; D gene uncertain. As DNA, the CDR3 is TGTGCTAGTGGTTTGGTACTAAGGCGCACAGATACGCAGTATTTT. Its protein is CASGLVLRRTDTQYF.